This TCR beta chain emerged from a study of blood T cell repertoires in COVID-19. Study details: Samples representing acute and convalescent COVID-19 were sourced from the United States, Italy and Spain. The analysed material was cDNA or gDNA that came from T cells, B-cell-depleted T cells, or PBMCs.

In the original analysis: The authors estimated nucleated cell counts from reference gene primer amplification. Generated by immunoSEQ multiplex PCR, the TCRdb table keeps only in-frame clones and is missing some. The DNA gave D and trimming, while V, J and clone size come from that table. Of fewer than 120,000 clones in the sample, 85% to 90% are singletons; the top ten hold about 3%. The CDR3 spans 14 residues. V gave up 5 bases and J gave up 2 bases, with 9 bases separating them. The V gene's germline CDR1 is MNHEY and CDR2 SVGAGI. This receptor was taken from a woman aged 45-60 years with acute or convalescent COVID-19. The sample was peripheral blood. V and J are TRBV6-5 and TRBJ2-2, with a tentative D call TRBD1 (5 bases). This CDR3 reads CASSPDSNTGELFF. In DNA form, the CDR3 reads TGTGCCAGCAGTCCAGACAGTAACACCGGGGAGCTGTTTTTT.